This T cell receptor (beta chain) was profiled in a study of T cells in Graves' hyperthyroidism and ophthalmopathy. The CDR3 regions of TCR beta were amplified from RNA transcripts. First-round RT-PCR targeting the TCR CDR3 was performed with the HTBI primer set. TCRdb itself ran the multiplex PCR reads through MiXCR, one entry per CDR3 protein. The table records around 520,000 distinct CDR3 sequences, around an eighth of them present only once. Sequencing was carried out using blood. The sequence was obtained from a woman under 30 with Graves' hyperthyroidism.

This CDR3 is CASSQEAGGTEAFF. The CDR3 DNA reads as TGTGCCAGCAGCCAAGAGGCCGGGGGCACTGAAGCTTTCTTT. V and J are TRBV14 and TRBJ1-1; a possible D gene is TRBD1 (5 bases). V lost 0 bases and J lost 4, with 9 bases in between. Germline V gene lookup returns CDR1 SGHDN and CDR2 FVKESK. The CDR3 contains 14 residues.